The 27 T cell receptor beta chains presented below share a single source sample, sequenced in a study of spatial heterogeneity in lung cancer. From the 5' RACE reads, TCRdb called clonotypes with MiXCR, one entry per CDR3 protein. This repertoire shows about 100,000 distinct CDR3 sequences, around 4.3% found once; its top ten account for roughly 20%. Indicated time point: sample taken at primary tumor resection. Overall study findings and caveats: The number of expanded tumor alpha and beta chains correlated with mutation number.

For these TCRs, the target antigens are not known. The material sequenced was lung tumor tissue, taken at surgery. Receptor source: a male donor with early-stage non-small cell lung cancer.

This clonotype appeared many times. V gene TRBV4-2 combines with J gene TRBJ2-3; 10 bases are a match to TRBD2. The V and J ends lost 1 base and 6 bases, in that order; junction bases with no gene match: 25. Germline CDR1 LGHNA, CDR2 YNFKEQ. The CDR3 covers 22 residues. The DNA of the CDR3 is TGTGCCAGCAGCCAAGCAATATTAGGGCTAGCGGGAGTCGCGGGGCTTGACGATACGCAGTATTTT. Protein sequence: CASSQAILGLAGVAGLDDTQYF.

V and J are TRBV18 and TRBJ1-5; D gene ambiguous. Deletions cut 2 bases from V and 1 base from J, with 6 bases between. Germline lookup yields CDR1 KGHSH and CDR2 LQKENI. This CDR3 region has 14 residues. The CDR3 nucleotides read TGTGCCAGCTCACCAGTTGGGAGCAATCAGCCCCAGCATTTT. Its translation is CASSPVGSNQPQHF.

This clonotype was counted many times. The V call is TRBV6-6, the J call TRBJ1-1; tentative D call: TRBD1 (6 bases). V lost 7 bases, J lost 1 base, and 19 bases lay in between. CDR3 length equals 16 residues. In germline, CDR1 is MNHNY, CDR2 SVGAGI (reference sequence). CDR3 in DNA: TGTGCCAGCACCTCCCCTCGGGCGGGACAGAACACTGAAGCTTTCTTT. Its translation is CASTSPRAGQNTEAFF.

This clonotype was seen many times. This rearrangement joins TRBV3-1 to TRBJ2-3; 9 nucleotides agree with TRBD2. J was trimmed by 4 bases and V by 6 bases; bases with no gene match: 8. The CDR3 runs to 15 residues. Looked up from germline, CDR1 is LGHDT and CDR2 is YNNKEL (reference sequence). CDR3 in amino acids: CASRPAGGLADTQYF. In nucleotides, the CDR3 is TGTGCCAGCAGGCCAGCGGGAGGCCTCGCAGATACGCAGTATTTT.

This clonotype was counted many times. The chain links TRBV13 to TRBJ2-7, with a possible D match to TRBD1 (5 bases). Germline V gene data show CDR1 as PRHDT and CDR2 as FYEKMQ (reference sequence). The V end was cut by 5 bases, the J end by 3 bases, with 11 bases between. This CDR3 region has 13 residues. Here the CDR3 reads CASSPEGHYEQYF. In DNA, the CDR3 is TGTGCCAGCAGCCCCGAAGGACACTACGAGCAGTACTTC.

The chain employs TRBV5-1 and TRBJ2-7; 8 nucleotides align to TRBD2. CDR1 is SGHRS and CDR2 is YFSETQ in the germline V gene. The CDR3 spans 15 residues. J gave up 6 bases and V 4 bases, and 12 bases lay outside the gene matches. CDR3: CASSPSPTGGLEQYF. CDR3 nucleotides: TGCGCCAGCAGCCCCAGCCCCACGGGGGGGCTCGAGCAGTACTTC.

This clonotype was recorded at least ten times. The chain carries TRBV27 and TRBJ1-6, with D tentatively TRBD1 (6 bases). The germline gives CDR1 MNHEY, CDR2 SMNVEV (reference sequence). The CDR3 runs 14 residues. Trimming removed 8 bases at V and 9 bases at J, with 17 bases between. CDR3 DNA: TGTGCCAGCGGGCTCCGGACAGCCTTTTCACCCCTCCACTTT. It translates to CASGLRTAFSPLHF.

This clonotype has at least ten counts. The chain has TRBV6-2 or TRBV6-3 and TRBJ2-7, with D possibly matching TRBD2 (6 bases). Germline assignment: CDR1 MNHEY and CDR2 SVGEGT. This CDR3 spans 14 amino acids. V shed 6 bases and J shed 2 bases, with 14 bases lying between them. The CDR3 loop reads CASRRPGVAYEQYF. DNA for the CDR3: TGTGCCAGCAGGAGGCCGGGAGTCGCCTACGAGCAGTACTTC.

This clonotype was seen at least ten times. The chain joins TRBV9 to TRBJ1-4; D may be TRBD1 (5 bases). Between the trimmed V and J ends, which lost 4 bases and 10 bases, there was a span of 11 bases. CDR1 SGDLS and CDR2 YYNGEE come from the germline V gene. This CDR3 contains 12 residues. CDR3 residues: CASSQGGGKLFF. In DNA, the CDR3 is TGTGCCAGCAGCCAGGGCGGGGGAAAACTGTTTTTT.

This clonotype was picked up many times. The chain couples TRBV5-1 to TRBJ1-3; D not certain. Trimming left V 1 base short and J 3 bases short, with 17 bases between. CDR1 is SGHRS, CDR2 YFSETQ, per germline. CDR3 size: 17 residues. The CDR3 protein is CASSLSDGGRNGNTIYF. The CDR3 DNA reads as TGCGCCAGCAGCTTGAGTGACGGTGGGCGGAATGGAAACACCATATATTTT.

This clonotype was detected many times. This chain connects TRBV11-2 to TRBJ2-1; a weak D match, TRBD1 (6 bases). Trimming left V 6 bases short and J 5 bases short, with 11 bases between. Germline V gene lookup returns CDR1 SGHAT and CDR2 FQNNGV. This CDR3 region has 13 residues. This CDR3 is CASRSGQNNEQFF. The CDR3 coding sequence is TGTGCCAGCAGATCGGGACAAAACAATGAGCAGTTCTTC. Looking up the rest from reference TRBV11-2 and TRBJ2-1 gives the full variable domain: EAGVAQSPRYKIIEKRQSVAFWCNPISGHATLYWYQQILGQGPKLLIQFQNNGVVDDSQLPKDRFSAERLKGVDSTLKIQPAKLEDSAVYLCASRSGQNNEQFFGPGTRLTVL.

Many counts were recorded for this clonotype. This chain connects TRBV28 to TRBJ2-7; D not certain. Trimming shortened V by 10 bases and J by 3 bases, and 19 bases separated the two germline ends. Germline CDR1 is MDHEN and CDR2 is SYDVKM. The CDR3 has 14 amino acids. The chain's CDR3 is CATLKRSLNYEQYF. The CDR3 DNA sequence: TGTGCCACCCTGAAACGTAGCCTAAACTACGAGCAGTACTTC.

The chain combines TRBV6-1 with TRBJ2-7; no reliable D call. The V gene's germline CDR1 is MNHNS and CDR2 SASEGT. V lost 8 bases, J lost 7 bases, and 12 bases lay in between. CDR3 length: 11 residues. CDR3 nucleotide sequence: TGTGCCAGCGCTAAGGTGGTGGAGCAGTACTTC. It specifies CASAKVVEQYF.

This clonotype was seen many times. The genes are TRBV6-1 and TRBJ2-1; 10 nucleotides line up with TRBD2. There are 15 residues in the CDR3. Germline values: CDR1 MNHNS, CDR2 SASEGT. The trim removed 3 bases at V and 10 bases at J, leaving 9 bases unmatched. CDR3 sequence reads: CASSDIAGGSGEQFF. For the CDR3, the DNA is TGTGCCAGCAGTGACATAGCGGGAGGCAGCGGGGAGCAGTTCTTC.

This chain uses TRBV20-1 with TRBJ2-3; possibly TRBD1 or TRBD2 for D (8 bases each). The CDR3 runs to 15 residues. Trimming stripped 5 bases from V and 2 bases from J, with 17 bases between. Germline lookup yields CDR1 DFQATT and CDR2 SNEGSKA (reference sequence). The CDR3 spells CSARGGQENTDTQYF. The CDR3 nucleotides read TGCAGTGCTCGGGGGGGACAGGAGAACACAGATACGCAGTATTTT.

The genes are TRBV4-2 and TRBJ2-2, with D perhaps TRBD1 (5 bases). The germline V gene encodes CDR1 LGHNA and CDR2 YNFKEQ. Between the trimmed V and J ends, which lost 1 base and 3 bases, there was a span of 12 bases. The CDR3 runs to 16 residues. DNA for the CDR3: TGTGCCAGCAGCCAAGTGGCCAGGGCGGACACCGGGGAGCTGTTTTTT. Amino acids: CASSQVARADTGELFF.

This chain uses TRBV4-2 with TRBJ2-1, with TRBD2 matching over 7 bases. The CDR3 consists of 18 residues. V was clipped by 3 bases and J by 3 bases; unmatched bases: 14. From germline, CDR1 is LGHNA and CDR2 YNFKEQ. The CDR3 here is CASSHEPPWSGNYNEQFF. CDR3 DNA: TGTGCCAGCAGCCATGAACCCCCGTGGAGCGGGAACTACAATGAGCAGTTCTTC.

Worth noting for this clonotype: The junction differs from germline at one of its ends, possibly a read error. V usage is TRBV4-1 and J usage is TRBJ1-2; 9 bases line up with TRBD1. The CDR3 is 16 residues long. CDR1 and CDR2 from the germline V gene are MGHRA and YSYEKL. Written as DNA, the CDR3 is TGCGCCAGCAGCCATGGACAGGGGAGAGCGGTGGCCCGGAAAGGGTTC. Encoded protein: CASSHGQGRAVARKGF.

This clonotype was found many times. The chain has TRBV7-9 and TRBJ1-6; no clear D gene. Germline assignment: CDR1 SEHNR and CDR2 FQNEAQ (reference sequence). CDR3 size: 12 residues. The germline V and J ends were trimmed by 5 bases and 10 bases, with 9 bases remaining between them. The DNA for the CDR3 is TGTGCCAGCAGCGGAGGGTTCTCACCCCTCCACTTT. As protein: CASSGGFSPLHF.

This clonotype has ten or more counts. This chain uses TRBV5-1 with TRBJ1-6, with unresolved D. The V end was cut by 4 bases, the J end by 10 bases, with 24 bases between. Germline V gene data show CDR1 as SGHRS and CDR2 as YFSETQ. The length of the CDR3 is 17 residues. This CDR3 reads CASSLGPAKRRGSPLHF. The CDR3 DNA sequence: TGCGCCAGCAGCCTTGGACCGGCGAAAAGGAGAGGATCACCCCTCCACTTT.

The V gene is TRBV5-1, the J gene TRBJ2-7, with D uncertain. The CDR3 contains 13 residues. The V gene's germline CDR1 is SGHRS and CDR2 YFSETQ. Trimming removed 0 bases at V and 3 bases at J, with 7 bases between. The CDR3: CASSLDRLYEQYF. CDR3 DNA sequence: TGCGCCAGCAGCTTGGACAGACTCTACGAGCAGTACTTC.

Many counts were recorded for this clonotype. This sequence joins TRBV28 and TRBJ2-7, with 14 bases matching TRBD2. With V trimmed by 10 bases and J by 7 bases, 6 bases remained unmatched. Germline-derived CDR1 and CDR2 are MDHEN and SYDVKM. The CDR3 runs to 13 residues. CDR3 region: CATSGTSGSEQYF. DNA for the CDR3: TGTGCCACCTCCGGGACTAGCGGGAGTGAGCAGTACTTC.

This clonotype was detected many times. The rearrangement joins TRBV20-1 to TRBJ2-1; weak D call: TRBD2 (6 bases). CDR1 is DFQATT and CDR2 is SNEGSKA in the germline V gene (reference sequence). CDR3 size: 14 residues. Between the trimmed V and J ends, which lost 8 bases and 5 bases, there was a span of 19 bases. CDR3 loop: CSLPARDFHNEQFF. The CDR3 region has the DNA TGCAGTCTCCCGGCCCGGGACTTCCACAATGAGCAGTTCTTC.

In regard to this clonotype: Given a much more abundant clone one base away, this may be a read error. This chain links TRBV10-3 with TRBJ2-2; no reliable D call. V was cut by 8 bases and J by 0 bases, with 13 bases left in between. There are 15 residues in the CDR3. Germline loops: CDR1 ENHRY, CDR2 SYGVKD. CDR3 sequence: CAISPAPTNTGELFF. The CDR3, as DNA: TGTGCCATCTCCCCAGCGCCGACGAACACCGGGGAGCTGTTTTTT.

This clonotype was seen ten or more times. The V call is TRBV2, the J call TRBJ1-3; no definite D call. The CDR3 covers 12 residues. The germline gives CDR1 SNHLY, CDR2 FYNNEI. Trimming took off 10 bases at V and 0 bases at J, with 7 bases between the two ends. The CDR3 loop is CAIGPSGNTIYF. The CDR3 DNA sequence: TGTGCCATCGGCCCCTCTGGAAACACCATATATTTT.

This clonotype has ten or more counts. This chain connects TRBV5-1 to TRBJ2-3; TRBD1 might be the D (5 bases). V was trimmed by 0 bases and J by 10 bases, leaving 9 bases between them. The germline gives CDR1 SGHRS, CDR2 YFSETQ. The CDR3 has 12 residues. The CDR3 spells CASSLEGRAQYF. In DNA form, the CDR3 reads TGCGCCAGCAGCTTGGAAGGCAGGGCGCAGTATTTT. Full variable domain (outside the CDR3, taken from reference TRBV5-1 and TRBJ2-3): KAGVTQTPRYLIKTRGQQVTLSCSPISGHRSVSWYQQTPGQGLQFLFEYFSETQRNKGNFPGRFSGRQFSNSRSEMNVSTLELGDSALYLCASSLEGRAQYFGPGTRLTVL.

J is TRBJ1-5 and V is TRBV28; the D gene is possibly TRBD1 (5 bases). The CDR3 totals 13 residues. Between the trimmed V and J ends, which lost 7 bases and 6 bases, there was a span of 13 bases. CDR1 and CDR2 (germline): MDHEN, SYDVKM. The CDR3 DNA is TGTGCCAGCACCAACGGGGGGGGTCAGCCCCAGCATTTT. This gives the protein CASTNGGGQPQHF.